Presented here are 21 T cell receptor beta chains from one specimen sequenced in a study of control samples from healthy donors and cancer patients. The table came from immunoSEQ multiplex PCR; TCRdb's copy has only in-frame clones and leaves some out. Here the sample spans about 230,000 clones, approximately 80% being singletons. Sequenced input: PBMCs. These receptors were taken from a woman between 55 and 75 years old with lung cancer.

The CDR3 nucleotides read TGTGCCAGCGGGGGACTAGCGGGTTACAATGAGCAGTTCTTC. It encodes CASGGLAGYNEQFF. J is TRBJ2-1 and V is TRBV6-5; 12 nucleotides line up with TRBD2. Germline V CDR1 and CDR2: MNHEY, SVGAGI. V lost 8 bases to trimming and J lost 4 bases; unmatched junction nucleotides: 3. The CDR3 is made up of 14 amino acids.

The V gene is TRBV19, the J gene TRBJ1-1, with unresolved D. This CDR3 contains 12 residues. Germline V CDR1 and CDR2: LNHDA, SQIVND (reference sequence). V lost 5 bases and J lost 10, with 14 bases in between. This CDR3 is CASSLLGDLAFF. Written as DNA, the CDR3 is TGTGCCAGTAGTCTGTTGGGTGATTTAGCTTTCTTT.

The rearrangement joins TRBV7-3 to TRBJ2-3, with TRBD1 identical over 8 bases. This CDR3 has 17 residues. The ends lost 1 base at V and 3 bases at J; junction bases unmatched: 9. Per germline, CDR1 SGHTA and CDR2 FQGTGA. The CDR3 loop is CASSLSHQGAGTDTQYF. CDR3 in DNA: TGTGCCAGCAGCTTAAGTCATCAGGGGGCTGGTACAGATACGCAGTATTTT.

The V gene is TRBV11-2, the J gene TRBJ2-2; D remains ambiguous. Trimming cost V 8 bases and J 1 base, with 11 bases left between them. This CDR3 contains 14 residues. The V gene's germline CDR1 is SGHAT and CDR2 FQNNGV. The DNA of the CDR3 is TGTGCCAGCGGGCGAGACGGGAACACCGGGGAGCTGTTTTTT. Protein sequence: CASGRDGNTGELFF.

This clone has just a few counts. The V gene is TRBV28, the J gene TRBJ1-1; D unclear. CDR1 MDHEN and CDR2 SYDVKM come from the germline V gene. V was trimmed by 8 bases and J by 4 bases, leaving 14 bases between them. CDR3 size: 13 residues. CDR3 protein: CASVEGGITEAFF. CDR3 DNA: TGTGCCAGCGTTGAAGGTGGGATCACTGAAGCTTTCTTT.

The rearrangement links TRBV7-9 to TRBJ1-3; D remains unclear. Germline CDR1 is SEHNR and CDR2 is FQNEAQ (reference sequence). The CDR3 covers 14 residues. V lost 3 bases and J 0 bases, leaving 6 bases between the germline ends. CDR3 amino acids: CASSLATSGNTIYF. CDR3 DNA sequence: TGTGCCAGCAGCTTGGCAACCTCTGGAAACACCATATATTTT.

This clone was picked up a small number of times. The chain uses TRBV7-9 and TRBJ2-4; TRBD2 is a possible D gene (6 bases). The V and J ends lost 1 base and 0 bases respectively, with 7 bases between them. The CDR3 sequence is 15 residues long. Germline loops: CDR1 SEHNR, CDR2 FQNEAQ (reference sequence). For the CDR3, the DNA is TGTGCCAGCAGCTTAGGGGACTTAGCCAAAAACATTCAGTACTTC. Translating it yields CASSLGDLAKNIQYF. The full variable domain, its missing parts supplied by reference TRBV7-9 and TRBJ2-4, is DTGVSQNPRHKITKRGQNVTFRCDPISEHNRLYWYRQTLGQGPEFLTYFQNEAQLEKSRLLSDRFSAERPKGSFSTLEIQRTEQGDSAMYLCASSLGDLAKNIQYFGAGTRLSVL.

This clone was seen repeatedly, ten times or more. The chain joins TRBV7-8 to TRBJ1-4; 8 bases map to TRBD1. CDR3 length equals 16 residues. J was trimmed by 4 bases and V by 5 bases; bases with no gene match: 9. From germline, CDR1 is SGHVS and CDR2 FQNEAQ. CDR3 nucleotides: TGTGCCAGCAGCGGAAACCAGGGGGCCAATAATGAAAAACTGTTTTTT. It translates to CASSGNQGANNEKLFF.

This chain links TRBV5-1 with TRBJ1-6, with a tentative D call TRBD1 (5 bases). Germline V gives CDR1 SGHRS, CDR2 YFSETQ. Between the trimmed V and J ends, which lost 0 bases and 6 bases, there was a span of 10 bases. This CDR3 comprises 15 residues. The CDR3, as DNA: TGCGCCAGCAGCTTGGGAGGGACCACTAATTCACCCCTCCACTTT. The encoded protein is CASSLGGTTNSPLHF.

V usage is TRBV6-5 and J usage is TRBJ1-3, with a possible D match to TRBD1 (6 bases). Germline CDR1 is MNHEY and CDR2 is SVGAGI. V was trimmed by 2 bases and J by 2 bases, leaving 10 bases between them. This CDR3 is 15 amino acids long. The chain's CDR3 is CASSYAGATGNTIYF. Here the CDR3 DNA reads TGTGCCAGCAGTTACGCGGGGGCTACTGGAAACACCATATATTTT.

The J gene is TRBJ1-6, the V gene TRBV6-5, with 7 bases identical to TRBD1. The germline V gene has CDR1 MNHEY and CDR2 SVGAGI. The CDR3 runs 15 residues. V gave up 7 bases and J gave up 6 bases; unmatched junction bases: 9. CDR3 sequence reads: CASIRRDRANSPLHF. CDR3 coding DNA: TGTGCCAGCATTCGGAGGGACAGAGCTAATTCACCCCTCCACTTT.

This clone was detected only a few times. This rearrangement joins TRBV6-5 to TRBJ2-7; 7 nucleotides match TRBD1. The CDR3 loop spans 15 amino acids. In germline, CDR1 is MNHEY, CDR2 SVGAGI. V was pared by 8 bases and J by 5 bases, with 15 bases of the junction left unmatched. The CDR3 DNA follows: TGTGCCAGCTCCTATAGAAGAGGGGGCGGTCACGAGCAGTACTTC. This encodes CASSYRRGGGHEQYF.

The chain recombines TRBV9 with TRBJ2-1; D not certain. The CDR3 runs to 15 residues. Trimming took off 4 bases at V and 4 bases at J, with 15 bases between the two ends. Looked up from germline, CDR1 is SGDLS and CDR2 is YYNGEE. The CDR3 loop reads CASSPLPQAYNEQFF. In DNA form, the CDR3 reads TGTGCCAGCAGCCCTCTCCCCCAAGCGTACAATGAGCAGTTCTTC.

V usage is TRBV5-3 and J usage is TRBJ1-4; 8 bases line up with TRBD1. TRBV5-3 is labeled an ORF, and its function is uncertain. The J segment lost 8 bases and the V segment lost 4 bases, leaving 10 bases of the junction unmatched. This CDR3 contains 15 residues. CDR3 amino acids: CARSQDEDRVEKLFF. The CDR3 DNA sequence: TGTGCCAGAAGCCAGGACGAGGACAGGGTCGAAAAACTGTTTTTT.

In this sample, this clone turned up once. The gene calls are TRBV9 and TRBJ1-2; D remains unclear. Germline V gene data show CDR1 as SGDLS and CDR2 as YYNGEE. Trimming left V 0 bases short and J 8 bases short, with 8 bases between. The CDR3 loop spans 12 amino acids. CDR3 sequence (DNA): TGTGCCAGCAGCGTAGTAAGAGGAGGCTACACCTTC. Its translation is CASSVVRGGYTF.

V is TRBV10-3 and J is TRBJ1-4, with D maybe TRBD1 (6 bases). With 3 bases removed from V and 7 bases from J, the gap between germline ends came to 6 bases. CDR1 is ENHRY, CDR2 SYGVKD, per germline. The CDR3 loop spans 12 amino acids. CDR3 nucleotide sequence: TGTGCCATCAGTGAACAGGGTGAAAAACTGTTTTTT. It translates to CAISEQGEKLFF.

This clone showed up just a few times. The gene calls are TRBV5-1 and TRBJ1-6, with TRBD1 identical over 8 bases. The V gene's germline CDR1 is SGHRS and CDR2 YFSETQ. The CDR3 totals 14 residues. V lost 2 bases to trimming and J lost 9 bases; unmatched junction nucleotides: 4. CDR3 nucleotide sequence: TGCGCCAGCAGCTTCGACAGGGGCAGTTCACCCCTCCACTTT. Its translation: CASSFDRGSSPLHF.

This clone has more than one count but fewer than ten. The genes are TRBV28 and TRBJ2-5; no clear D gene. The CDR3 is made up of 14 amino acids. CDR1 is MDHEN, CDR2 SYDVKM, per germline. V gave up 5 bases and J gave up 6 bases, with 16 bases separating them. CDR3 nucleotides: TGTGCCAGCAGTCTGGTGGCAACGGGCCAGACCCAGTACTTC. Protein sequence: CASSLVATGQTQYF.

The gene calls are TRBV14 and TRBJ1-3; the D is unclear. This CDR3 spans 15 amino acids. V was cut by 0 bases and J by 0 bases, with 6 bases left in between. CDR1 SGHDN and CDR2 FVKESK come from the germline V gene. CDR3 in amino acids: CASSQEWGSGNTIYF. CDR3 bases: TGTGCCAGCAGCCAAGAGTGGGGCTCTGGAAACACCATATATTTT.

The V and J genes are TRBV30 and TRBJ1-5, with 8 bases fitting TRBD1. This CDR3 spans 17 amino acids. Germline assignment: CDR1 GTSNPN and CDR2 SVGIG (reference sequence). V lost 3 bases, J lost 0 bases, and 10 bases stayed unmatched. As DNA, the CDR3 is TGTGCCTGGAGGAGCGGACAGGGCCCTTATAGCAATCAGCCCCAGCATTTT. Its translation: CAWRSGQGPYSNQPQHF.

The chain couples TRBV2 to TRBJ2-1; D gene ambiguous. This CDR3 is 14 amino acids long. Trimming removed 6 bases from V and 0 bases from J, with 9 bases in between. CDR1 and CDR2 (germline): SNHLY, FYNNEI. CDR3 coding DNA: TGTGCCAGCAGCAGAATCGGCTCCTACAATGAGCAGTTCTTC. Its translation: CASSRIGSYNEQFF.